The 24 T cell receptor beta chains listed next were all sequenced from one sample in a study of T-cell memory formation after mild COVID-19. One entry per CDR3 protein results from TCRdb running MiXCR on the 5' RACE reads. The data show a few hundred thousand distinct CDR3 sequences, roughly 9.4% seen once. The sequenced sample was PBMCs or a T cell subset sorted from them (not recorded which). These receptors originate from a man aged 18 to 29 who had mild COVID-19 (a few samples of this study predate the infection). Cell type and time point are not known.

This clonotype was observed a handful of times. CDR3 in amino acids: CASSQYPPKRAEAFF. CDR3 DNA sequence: TGTGCCAGCAGTCAATACCCCCCCAAGAGGGCTGAAGCTTTCTTT. The chain couples TRBV28 to TRBJ1-1; D uncertain. Germline V gene lookup returns CDR1 MDHEN and CDR2 SYDVKM. The V end was cut by 5 bases, the J end by 6 bases, with 19 bases between. The CDR3 has 15 residues. Complete variable domain (other parts from reference TRBV28 and TRBJ1-1): DVKVTQSSRYLVKRTGEKVFLECVQDMDHENMFWYRQDPGLGLRLIYFSYDVKMKEKGDIPEGYSVSREKKERFSLILESASTNQTSMYLCASSQYPPKRAEAFFGQGTRLTVV.

This rearrangement joins TRBV25-1 to TRBJ1-2, with D perhaps TRBD1 (6 bases). Trimming pared 8 bases from V and 8 bases from J, leaving 12 bases between. Germline V gene lookup returns CDR1 MGHDK and CDR2 SYGVNS. This CDR3 contains 11 residues. The CDR3 here is CASETGTGYTF. CDR3 nucleotide sequence: TGTGCCAGCGAAACGGGGACAGGCTACACCTTC.

The V gene is TRBV27, the J gene TRBJ2-3, with D possibly matching TRBD1 (5 bases). Germline assignment: CDR1 MNHEY and CDR2 SMNVEV (reference sequence). The CDR3 has 14 residues. V was shortened by 8 bases and J by 2 bases, with 14 bases between the two germline ends. The chain's CDR3 is CASSTLGLTDTQYF. CDR3 coding DNA: TGTGCCAGCTCCACTCTGGGGCTCACAGATACGCAGTATTTT.

This clonotype was picked up a small number of times. The rearrangement links TRBV5-1 to TRBJ2-7; possibly TRBD1 or TRBD2 for D (6 bases each). Germline lookup yields CDR1 SGHRS and CDR2 YFSETQ. CDR3 length: 14 residues. V dropped 4 bases and J dropped 5 bases, with 16 bases sitting between them. The CDR3 DNA follows: TGCGCCAGCAGCCCCGGTGTGGGGGGCCACGAGCAGTACTTC. Its translation: CASSPGVGGHEQYF. The variable domain in full, completed from reference TRBV5-1 and TRBJ2-7, reads KAGVTQTPRYLIKTRGQQVTLSCSPISGHRSVSWYQQTPGQGLQFLFEYFSETQRNKGNFPGRFSGRQFSNSRSEMNVSTLELGDSALYLCASSPGVGGHEQYFGPGTRLTVT.

There are a few counts of this clonotype. The chain uses TRBV12-3 or TRBV12-4 and TRBJ2-7, with 7 bases fitting TRBD1. Trimming cost V 3 bases and J 3 bases; bases outside gene matches: 8. This CDR3 is built from 15 residues. The CDR3 nucleotides are TGTGCCAGCAGTTTTAGTCGGGACAGAGACTACGAGCAGTACTTC. Its translation is CASSFSRDRDYEQYF.

This clonotype was recorded many times. The chain combines TRBV7-3 with TRBJ1-3; 8 nucleotides agree with TRBD1. CDR3 length: 13 amino acids. V was clipped by 4 bases and J by 6 bases; unmatched bases: 2. Germline V CDR1 and CDR2: SGHTA, FQGTGA. The CDR3 DNA sequence: TGTGCCAGCAGCTCGGACAGGGAAAACACCATATATTTT. Its protein is CASSSDRENTIYF.

V and J are TRBV6-1 and TRBJ2-2; 7 bases are shared with TRBD2. J gave up 4 bases and V 1 base, and 3 bases lay outside the gene matches. CDR1 and CDR2 (germline): MNHNS, SASEGT. The CDR3 contains 15 residues. The DNA of the CDR3 is TGTGCCAGCAGTGAAGGGACTAGTCCCACCGGGGAGCTGTTTTTT. Amino acids: CASSEGTSPTGELFF.

The chain recombines TRBV10-3 with TRBJ1-1; 7 bases agree with TRBD1. This CDR3 is 14 amino acids long. The trim removed 5 bases at V and 5 bases at J, leaving 8 bases unmatched. CDR1 and CDR2 from the germline V gene are ENHRY and SYGVKD. Here the CDR3 DNA reads TGTGCCATCAGTTACTTGGAGGGGGCGACTGAAGCTTTCTTT. This encodes CAISYLEGATEAFF.

This clonotype was observed a handful of times. The DNA of the CDR3 is TGTGCCAGCAGCGAGGGACTTTCAGATACGCAGTATTTT. Its translation: CASSEGLSDTQYF. The V and J genes are TRBV7-2 and TRBJ2-3, with a weak D call TRBD2 (6 bases). The length of the CDR3 is 13 residues. Germline CDR1 SGHTA, CDR2 FQGNSA. V was trimmed by 5 bases and J by 4 bases, leaving 10 bases between them.

This chain joins TRBV30 and TRBJ1-5, with no clear D. From germline, CDR1 is GTSNPN and CDR2 SVGIG (reference sequence). This CDR3 is 13 amino acids long. The V and J ends lost 0 bases and 5 bases respectively, with 8 bases between them. This CDR3 is CAWSVRPDQPQHF. The CDR3 DNA reads as TGTGCCTGGAGTGTCAGACCGGATCAGCCCCAGCATTTT. The whole variable domain, remainder taken from reference TRBV30 and TRBJ1-5, is SQTIHQWPATLVQPVGSPLSLECTVEGTSNPNLYWYRQAAGRGLQLLFYSVGIGQISSEVPQNLSASRPQDRQFILSSKKLLLSDSGFYLCAWSVRPDQPQHFGDGTRLSIL.

This clonotype has just a few counts. The rearrangement links TRBV5-6 to TRBJ2-1; D perhaps matches TRBD1 (6 bases). Germline lookup yields CDR1 SGHDT and CDR2 YYEEEE. CDR3 length: 13 residues. With 4 bases removed from V and 5 bases from J, the gap between germline ends came to 10 bases. In DNA, the CDR3 is TGTGCCAGCAGCGAGGCAGGGGACAATGAGCAGTTCTTC. Protein: CASSEAGDNEQFF.

J is TRBJ2-1 and V is TRBV4-3; D possibly matches TRBD1 or TRBD2 (5 bases each). Germline CDR1 LGHNA, CDR2 YSLEER. Deletions cut 4 bases from V and 7 bases from J, with 20 bases between. This CDR3 region has 16 residues. The CDR3 loop is CASSPQDTAADNEQFF. DNA for the CDR3: TGCGCCAGCAGCCCCCAGGACACGGCAGCGGATAATGAGCAGTTCTTC.

The chain has TRBV5-6 and TRBJ1-1; perhaps TRBD1 as D (6 bases). Per germline, CDR1 SGHDT and CDR2 YYEEEE. This CDR3 is built from 15 residues. V was pared by 3 bases and J by 5 bases, with 17 bases between. DNA of the CDR3: TGTGCCAGCAGCTGGAGGAGGGGGGTCAAGACTGAAGCTTTCTTT. Its protein is CASSWRRGVKTEAFF.

This clonotype was seen at least ten times. The J gene is TRBJ2-2, the V gene TRBV7-3; D gene uncertain. The CDR3 is 12 amino acids. V was pared by 5 bases and J by 4 bases, with 5 bases between. The germline CDR1 and CDR2 sequences are SGHTA and FQGTGA. The CDR3 loop reads CASSHRTGELFF. DNA of the CDR3: TGTGCCAGCAGCCACCGCACCGGGGAGCTGTTTTTT.

Written as DNA, the CDR3 is TGCGCCAGCAGCCAAGATACCCTAGCGGGGGGCCCAAGCTCCTACAATGAGCAGTTCTTC. Residues: CASSQDTLAGGPSSYNEQFF. This chain joins TRBV4-3 and TRBJ2-1; 11 bases are shared with TRBD2. The V gene end was trimmed by 0 bases and the J gene end by 0 bases; junction bases not matched to a gene: 10. Germline-derived CDR1 and CDR2 are LGHNA and YSLEER. The CDR3 has 20 residues.

The chain combines TRBV24-1 with TRBJ1-6; no clear D gene. Trimming shortened V by 4 bases and J by 0 bases, and 12 bases separated the two germline ends. Germline loops: CDR1 KGHDR, CDR2 SFDVKD. The CDR3 has 17 residues. The CDR3 sequence: CATSDPNRSSYNSPLHF. DNA for the CDR3: TGTGCCACCAGTGACCCCAATAGAAGCTCCTATAATTCACCCCTCCACTTT.

This clonotype was seen a few times. The chain is built from TRBV6-1 and TRBJ2-7; D might be TRBD1 or TRBD2, each matching 5 bases. Trimming stripped 2 bases from V and 9 bases from J, with 14 bases between. The CDR3 totals 13 residues. CDR1 is MNHNS and CDR2 is SASEGT in the germline V gene. CDR3 bases: TGTGCCAGCAGTGAAAGGGACGCCCTCGGGCAGTACTTC. Residues: CASSERDALGQYF.

This clonotype was detected only a few times. This chain joins TRBV4-1 and TRBJ2-3; TRBD1 matches 11 bases. V was pared by 4 bases and J by 2 bases, with 5 bases of the junction left unmatched. There are 16 residues in the CDR3. Germline CDR1 reads MGHRA; CDR2 reads YSYEKL. The CDR3 nucleotides are TGCGCCAGCAGCCCGGGGACAGGGGGACCCACAGATACGCAGTATTTT. Protein: CASSPGTGGPTDTQYF.

The chain has TRBV24-1 and TRBJ1-5; D might be TRBD1 (6 bases). The V and J ends lost 2 bases and 1 base respectively, with 11 bases between them. CDR1 and CDR2 from the germline V gene are KGHDR and SFDVKD. There are 16 residues in the CDR3. CDR3 sequence: CATSDSRRGSNQPQHF. The CDR3, as DNA: TGTGCCACCAGTGATTCCCGGAGGGGGAGCAATCAGCCCCAGCATTTT.

In this sample, this clonotype turned up a few times. Here the CDR3 reads CASGQAVNEQFF. The CDR3 nucleotides are TGTGCATCGGGACAGGCGGTAAATGAGCAGTTCTTC. The chain uses TRBV19 and TRBJ2-1; 8 bases agree with TRBD1. This CDR3 region has 12 residues. The V gene's germline CDR1 is LNHDA and CDR2 SQIVND (reference sequence).

The chain couples TRBV6-1 to TRBJ2-2; D may correspond to TRBD1 or TRBD2 (6 bases each). CDR1 and CDR2 (germline): MNHNS, SASEGT. CDR3 length: 18 residues. Trimming removed 0 bases from V and 4 bases from J, with 18 bases in between. As DNA, the CDR3 is TGTGCCAGCAGTGAAGCGGGGGGCAGGGGTTCACGCACCGGGGAGCTGTTTTTT. Translating gives CASSEAGGRGSRTGELFF.

This clonotype appeared a few times. This chain uses TRBV27 with TRBJ1-6; TRBD1 is a possible D gene (5 bases). The CDR3 is 14 residues long. The V and J ends lost 6 bases and 8 bases respectively, with 14 bases between them. The germline V gene encodes CDR1 MNHEY and CDR2 SMNVEV (reference sequence). CDR3 amino acids: CASSRWSRDSPLHF. In DNA, the CDR3 is TGTGCCAGCAGCCGTTGGAGCAGGGATTCACCCCTCCACTTT.

This clonotype showed up just a few times. V usage is TRBV10-3 and J usage is TRBJ2-7, with D possibly TRBD2 on 7 matching bases. Trimming removed 8 bases from V and 0 bases from J, with 14 bases in between. The germline gives CDR1 ENHRY, CDR2 SYGVKD. This CDR3 spans 14 amino acids. The CDR3 bases are TGTGCCATCGGTGGCGGGGGCTACTCCTACGAGCAGTACTTC. It specifies CAIGGGGYSYEQYF.

In this sample, this clonotype turned up many times. The chain links TRBV27 to TRBJ2-1; 7 bases are shared with TRBD1. V trimming: 6 bases; J trimming: 4 bases; junction bases outside the gene matches: 3. CDR1 is MNHEY, CDR2 SMNVEV, per germline (reference sequence). The CDR3 is 13 residues long. For the CDR3, the DNA is TGTGCCAGCAGCCAGACAGGGTACAATGAGCAGTTCTTC. Encoded protein: CASSQTGYNEQFF.